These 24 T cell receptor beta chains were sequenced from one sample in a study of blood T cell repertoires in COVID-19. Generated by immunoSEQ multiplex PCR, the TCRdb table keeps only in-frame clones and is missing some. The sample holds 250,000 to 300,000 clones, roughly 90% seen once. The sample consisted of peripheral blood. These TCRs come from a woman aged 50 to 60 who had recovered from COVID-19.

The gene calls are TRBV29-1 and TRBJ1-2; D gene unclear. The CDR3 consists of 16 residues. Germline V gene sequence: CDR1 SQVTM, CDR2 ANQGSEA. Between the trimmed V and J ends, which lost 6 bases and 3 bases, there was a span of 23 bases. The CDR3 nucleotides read TGCAGCGTCATCGTGGATGCAGGAGGCGCGGACTATGGCTACACCTTC. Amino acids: CSVIVDAGGADYGYTF.

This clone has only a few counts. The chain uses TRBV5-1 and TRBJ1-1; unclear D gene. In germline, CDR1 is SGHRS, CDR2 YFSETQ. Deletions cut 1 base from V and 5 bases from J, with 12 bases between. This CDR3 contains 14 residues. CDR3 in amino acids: CASSLTGALTEAFF. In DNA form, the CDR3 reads TGCGCCAGCAGCTTGACGGGAGCATTAACTGAAGCTTTCTTT.

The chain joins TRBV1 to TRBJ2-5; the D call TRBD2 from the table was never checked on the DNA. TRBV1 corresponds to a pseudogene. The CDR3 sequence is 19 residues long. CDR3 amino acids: CTSSNLRGLTGNYQETQYF. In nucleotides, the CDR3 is TGCACCAGCAGCAATCTCCGCGGCTTGACGGGAAATTACCAAGAGACCCAGTACTTC.

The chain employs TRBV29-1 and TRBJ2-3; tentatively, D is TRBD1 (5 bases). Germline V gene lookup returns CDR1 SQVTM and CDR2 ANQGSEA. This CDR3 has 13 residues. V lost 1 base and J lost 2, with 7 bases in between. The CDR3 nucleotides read TGCAGCGTTGAAGTCAGGGCCACAGATACGCAGTATTTT. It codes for CSVEVRATDTQYF.

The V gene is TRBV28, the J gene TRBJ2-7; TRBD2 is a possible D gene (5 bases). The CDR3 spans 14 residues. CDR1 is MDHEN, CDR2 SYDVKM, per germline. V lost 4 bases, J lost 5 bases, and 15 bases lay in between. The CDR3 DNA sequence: TGTGCCAGCAGTTCCCGCACTAGTTTGGACGAGCAGTACTTC. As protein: CASSSRTSLDEQYF. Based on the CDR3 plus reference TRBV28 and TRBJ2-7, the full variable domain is DVKVTQSSRYLVKRTGEKVFLECVQDMDHENMFWYRQDPGLGLRLIYFSYDVKMKEKGDIPEGYSVSREKKERFSLILESASTNQTSMYLCASSSRTSLDEQYFGPGTRLTVT.

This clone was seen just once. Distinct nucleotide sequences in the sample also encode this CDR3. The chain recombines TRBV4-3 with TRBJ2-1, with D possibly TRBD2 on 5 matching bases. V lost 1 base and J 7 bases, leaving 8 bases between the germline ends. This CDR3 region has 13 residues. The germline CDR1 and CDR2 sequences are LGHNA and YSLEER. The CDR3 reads CASSQVEGNEQFF. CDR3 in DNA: TGCGCCAGCAGCCAAGTTGAGGGAAATGAGCAGTTCTTC.

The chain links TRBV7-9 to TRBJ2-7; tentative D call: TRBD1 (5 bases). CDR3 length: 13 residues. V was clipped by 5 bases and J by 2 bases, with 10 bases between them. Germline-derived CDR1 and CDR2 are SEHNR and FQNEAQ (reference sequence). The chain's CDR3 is CASSQGFAYEQYF. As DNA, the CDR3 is TGTGCCAGCAGCCAGGGTTTCGCCTACGAGCAGTACTTC.

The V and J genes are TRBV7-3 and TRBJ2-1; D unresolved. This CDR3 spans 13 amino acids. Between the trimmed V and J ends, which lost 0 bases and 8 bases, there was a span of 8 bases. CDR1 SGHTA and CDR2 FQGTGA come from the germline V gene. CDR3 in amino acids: CASSLTYSDEQFF. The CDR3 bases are TGTGCCAGCAGCTTAACGTATTCTGATGAGCAGTTCTTC.

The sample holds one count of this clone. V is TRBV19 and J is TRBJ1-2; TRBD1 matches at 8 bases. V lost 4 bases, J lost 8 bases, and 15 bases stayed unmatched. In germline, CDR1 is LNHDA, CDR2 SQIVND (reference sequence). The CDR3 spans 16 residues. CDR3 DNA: TGTGCCAGTAGTAATGCCTGGTCAGGGGGCGTCCTGGGCTACACCTTC. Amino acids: CASSNAWSGGVLGYTF.

The CDR3 spells CASSFSLGGRHYGYTF. The CDR3 DNA reads as TGTGCCAGCAGTTTCAGCCTGGGGGGGCGACACTATGGCTACACCTTC. The chain uses TRBV27 and TRBJ1-2; D may be TRBD1 (6 bases). Germline lookup yields CDR1 MNHEY and CDR2 SMNVEV (reference sequence). This CDR3 has 16 amino acids. V gave up 3 bases and J gave up 3 bases, with 17 bases separating them.

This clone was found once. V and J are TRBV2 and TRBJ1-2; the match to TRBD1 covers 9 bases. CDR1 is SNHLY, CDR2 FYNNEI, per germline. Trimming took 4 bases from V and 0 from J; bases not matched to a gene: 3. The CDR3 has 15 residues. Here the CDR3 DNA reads TGTGCCAGCAGTGCGGGGACAGGGACTAACTATGGCTACACCTTC. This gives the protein CASSAGTGTNYGYTF.

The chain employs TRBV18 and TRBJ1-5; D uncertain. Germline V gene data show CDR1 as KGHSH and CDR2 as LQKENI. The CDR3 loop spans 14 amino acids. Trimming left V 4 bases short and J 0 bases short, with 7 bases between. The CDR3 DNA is TGTGCCAGCTCACAGAGTATTAGCAATCAGCCCCAGCATTTT. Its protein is CASSQSISNQPQHF.

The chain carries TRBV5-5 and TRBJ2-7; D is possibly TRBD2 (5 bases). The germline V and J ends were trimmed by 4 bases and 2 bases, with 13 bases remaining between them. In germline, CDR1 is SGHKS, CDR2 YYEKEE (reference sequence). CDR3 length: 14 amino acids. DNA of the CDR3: TGTGCCAGCAGCCCAGACCCGCGGGCCTACGAGCAGTACTTC. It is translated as CASSPDPRAYEQYF. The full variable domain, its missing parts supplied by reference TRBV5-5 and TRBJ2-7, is DAGVTQSPTHLIKTRGQQVTLRCSPISGHKSVSWYQQVLGQGPQFIFQYYEKEERGRGNFPDRFSARQFPNYSSELNVNALLLGDSALYLCASSPDPRAYEQYFGPGTRLTVT.

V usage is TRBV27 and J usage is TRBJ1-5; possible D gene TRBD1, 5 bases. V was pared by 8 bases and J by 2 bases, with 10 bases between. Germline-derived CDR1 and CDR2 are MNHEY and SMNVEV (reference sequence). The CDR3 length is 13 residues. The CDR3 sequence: CASAGSGNQPQHF. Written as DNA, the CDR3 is TGTGCCAGCGCAGGGTCGGGCAATCAGCCCCAGCATTTT.

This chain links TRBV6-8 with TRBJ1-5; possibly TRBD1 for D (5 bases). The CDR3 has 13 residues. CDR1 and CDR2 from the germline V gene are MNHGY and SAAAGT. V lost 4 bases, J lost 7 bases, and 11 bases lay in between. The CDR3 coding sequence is TGTGCCAGCAGTTCCTCACCAGGGCAGCCCCAGCATTTT. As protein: CASSSSPGQPQHF.

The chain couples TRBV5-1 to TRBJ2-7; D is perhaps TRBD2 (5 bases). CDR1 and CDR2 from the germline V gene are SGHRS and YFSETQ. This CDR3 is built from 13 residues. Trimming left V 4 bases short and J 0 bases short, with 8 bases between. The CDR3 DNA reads TGCGCCAGCAGCCGCGGGTCCTCCTACGAGCAGTACTTC. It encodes CASSRGSSYEQYF.

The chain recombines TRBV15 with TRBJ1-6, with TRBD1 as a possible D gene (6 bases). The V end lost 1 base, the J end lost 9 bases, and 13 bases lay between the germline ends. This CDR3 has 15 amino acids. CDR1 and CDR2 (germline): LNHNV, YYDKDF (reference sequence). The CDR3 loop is CATSRAGGGSSPLHF. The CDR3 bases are TGTGCCACCAGCAGAGCGGGGGGCGGGAGTTCACCCCTCCACTTT. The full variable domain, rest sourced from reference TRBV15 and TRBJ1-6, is DAMVIQNPRYQVTQFGKPVTLSCSQTLNHNVMYWYQQKSSQAPKLLFHYYDKDFNNEADTPDNFQSRRPNTSFCFLDIRSPGLGDTAMYLCATSRAGGGSSPLHFGNGTRLTVT.

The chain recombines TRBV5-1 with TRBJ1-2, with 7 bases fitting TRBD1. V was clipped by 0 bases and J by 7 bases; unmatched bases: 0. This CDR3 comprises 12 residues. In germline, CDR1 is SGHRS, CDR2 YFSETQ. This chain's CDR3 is CASSLAGGGYTF. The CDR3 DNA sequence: TGCGCCAGCAGCTTGGCAGGGGGTGGCTACACCTTC.

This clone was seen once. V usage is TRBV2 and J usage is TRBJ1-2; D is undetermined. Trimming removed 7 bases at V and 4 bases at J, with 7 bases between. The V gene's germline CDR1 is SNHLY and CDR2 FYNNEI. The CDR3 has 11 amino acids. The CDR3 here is CASTAGYGYTF. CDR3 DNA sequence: TGTGCCAGCACGGCGGGCTATGGCTACACCTTC.

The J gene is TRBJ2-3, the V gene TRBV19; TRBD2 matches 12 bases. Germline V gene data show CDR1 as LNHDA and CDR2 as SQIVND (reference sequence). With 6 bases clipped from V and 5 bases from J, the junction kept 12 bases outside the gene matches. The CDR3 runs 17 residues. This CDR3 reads CASRTASGRALGDTQYF. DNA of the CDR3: TGTGCCAGTAGAACTGCTAGCGGGAGGGCCTTAGGAGATACGCAGTATTTT.

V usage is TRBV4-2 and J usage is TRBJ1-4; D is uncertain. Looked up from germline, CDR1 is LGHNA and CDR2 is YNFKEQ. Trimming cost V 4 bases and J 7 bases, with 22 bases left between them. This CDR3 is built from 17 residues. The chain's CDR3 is CASSRDNPGGRGEKLFF. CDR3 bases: TGTGCCAGCAGCCGAGACAACCCGGGCGGGCGGGGTGAAAAACTGTTTTTT.

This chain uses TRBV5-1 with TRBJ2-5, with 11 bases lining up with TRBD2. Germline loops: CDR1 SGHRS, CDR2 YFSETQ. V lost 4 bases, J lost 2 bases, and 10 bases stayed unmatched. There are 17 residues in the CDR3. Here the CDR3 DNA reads TGCGCCAGCAGCCTGCTTGGGTCTAGCGGGGGGCAAGAGACCCAGTACTTC. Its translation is CASSLLGSSGGQETQYF.

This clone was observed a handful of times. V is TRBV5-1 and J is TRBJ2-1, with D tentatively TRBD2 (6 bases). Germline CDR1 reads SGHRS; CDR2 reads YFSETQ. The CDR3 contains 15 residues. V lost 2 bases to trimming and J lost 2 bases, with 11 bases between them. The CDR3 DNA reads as TGCGCCAGCAGCTTCGCGGGAAGACCCTACAATGAGCAGTTCTTC. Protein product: CASSFAGRPYNEQFF.

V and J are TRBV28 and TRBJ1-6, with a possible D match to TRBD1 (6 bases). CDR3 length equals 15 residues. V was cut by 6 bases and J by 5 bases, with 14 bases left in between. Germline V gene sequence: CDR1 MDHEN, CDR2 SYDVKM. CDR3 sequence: CASSLAGTNNSPLHF. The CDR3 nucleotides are TGTGCCAGCAGCTTGGCCGGGACAAATAATTCACCCCTCCACTTT.